These 27 T cell receptor beta chains originate from one sample sequenced in a study of response to subunit inactivated influenza vaccine. TCRdb analysed the RT-PCR reads with MiXCR anew, one entry per CDR3 protein. The top ten hold 10% of the sample, which has over 800,000 distinct CDR3 sequences, 21% seen once. Sequences were derived from PBMCs from blood, sampled 5 days after vaccination. These receptors originate from a man aged 45-65 years who received an inactivated influenza vaccine.

This clonotype occurred a few times. The chain uses TRBV6-2 or TRBV6-3 and TRBJ2-6; the D call may be TRBD1 or TRBD2 (5 bases each). The CDR3 runs 17 residues. CDR1 MNHEY and CDR2 SVGEGT come from the germline V gene. Trimming pared 4 bases from V and 3 bases from J, leaving 16 bases between. For the CDR3, the DNA is TGTGCCAGCAGTTCGGGACGGCTCAAGGGTGGGGCCAACGTCCTGACTTTC. Its protein is CASSSGRLKGGANVLTF.

The V call is TRBV10-3, the J call TRBJ2-7; 10 positions match TRBD2. The CDR3 totals 13 residues. V dropped 8 bases and J dropped 2; count of bases not matched to a gene: 3. CDR1 and CDR2 from the germline V gene are ENHRY and SYGVKD. CDR3 loop: CAISAGGPYEQYF. The CDR3 DNA reads as TGTGCCATCTCAGCGGGGGGGCCCTACGAGCAGTACTTC.

The V call is TRBV28, the J call TRBJ2-7; 7 bases are shared with TRBD2. The CDR3 consists of 14 residues. V trimming: 6 bases; J trimming: 0 bases; junction bases outside the gene matches: 5. Germline assignment: CDR1 MDHEN and CDR2 SYDVKM. The CDR3 sequence: CASRGGLGSYEQYF. The CDR3 DNA reads as TGTGCCAGCAGGGGTGGACTAGGCTCCTACGAGCAGTACTTC.

With respect to this clonotype: A much larger clone lies a single base off, so this may be a read error. The chain has TRBV24-1 and TRBJ2-1, with D tentatively TRBD1 or TRBD2 (6 bases each). TRBJ2-7 matches the DNA end more closely, so the J call is doubtful. CDR3 size: 10 residues. Germline CDR1 is KGHDR and CDR2 is SFDVKD. CDR3 coding DNA: TGTGCCACCGGGGGGCATGAGCAGTACTTC. Its protein is CATGGHEQYF.

The chain couples TRBV20-1 to TRBJ2-5; D uncertain. V was pared by 2 bases and J by 7 bases, with 17 bases between. The CDR3 has 14 residues. Germline assignment: CDR1 DFQATT and CDR2 SNEGSKA (reference sequence). The CDR3 protein is CSARSLRSPVTQYF. The CDR3 DNA follows: TGCAGTGCTAGAAGTCTGAGGAGTCCCGTGACCCAGTACTTC.

The table lists this clonotype with a few counts. The chain employs TRBV10-2 and TRBJ1-1; tentatively, D is TRBD1 (6 bases). CDR1 is WSHSY and CDR2 is SAAADI in the germline V gene. The length of the CDR3 is 13 residues. Trimming took off 7 bases at V and 4 bases at J, with 13 bases between the two ends. Here the CDR3 reads CASTGGRFTEAFF. The CDR3, as DNA: TGCGCCAGCACTGGGGGGCGGTTCACTGAAGCTTTCTTT.

This clonotype was observed at least ten times. The chain uses TRBV7-3 and TRBJ2-7; TRBD1 matches at 7 bases. The V segment lost 8 bases and the J segment 5 bases; nucleotides outside the gene matches: 12. Germline V CDR1 and CDR2: SGHTA, FQGTGA. The CDR3 loop spans 14 amino acids. The chain's CDR3 is CASPLPDRANEQYF. CDR3 nucleotides: TGTGCCAGCCCCTTACCCGACAGGGCTAACGAGCAGTACTTC. Variable domain in full (rest from reference TRBV7-3 and TRBJ2-7): GAGVSQTPSNKVTEKGKYVELRCDPISGHTALYWYRQSLGQGPEFLIYFQGTGAADDSGLPNDRFFAVRPEGSVSTLKIQRTERGDSAVYLCASPLPDRANEQYFGPGTRLTVT.

The chain combines TRBV7-2 with TRBJ2-1; perhaps TRBD1 as D (5 bases). Per the germline V gene, CDR1 is SGHTA and CDR2 is FQGNSA. The CDR3 has 15 amino acids. V was cut by 2 bases and J by 3 bases, with 11 bases left in between. CDR3: CASSLSTGDYNEQFF. The CDR3 DNA reads TGTGCCAGCAGCTTATCAACAGGTGACTACAATGAGCAGTTCTTC.

There are a few counts of this clonotype. J is TRBJ2-7 and V is TRBV20-1; D perhaps matches TRBD1 (6 bases). The V end lost 6 bases, the J end lost 3 bases, and 15 bases lay between the germline ends. Germline V gene sequence: CDR1 DFQATT, CDR2 SNEGSKA (reference sequence). CDR3 size: 13 residues. The DNA of the CDR3 is TGCAGTGCCCGACCGGGACAAAGCTACGAGCAGTACTTC. Protein product: CSARPGQSYEQYF.

This clonotype was picked up a small number of times. J is TRBJ2-2 and V is TRBV4-2; D is unresolved. The CDR3 spans 16 residues. V was cut by 2 bases and J by 1 base, with 11 bases left in between. The V gene's germline CDR1 is LGHNA and CDR2 YNFKEQ. The CDR3 DNA is TGTGCCAGCAGCCAACCACTACAGAGGAACACCGGGGAGCTGTTTTTT. Protein product: CASSQPLQRNTGELFF.

A few counts support this clonotype. The gene calls are TRBV7-8 and TRBJ2-6; unclear D gene. In germline, CDR1 is SGHVS, CDR2 FQNEAQ. Trimming pared 2 bases from V and 0 bases from J, leaving 20 bases between. The CDR3 loop spans 20 amino acids. The CDR3 is CASSLIRRRHTSSGANVLTF. The DNA of the CDR3 is TGTGCCAGCAGCTTAATTCGCCGCAGGCATACCTCCTCTGGGGCCAACGTCCTGACTTTC.

The rearrangement uses TRBV20-1 and TRBJ2-7, with 7 positions matching TRBD2. The germline gives CDR1 DFQATT, CDR2 SNEGSKA (reference sequence). This CDR3 contains 13 residues. The CDR3 DNA follows: TGCAGGGCTTCTGGGCGGGAGCCCTACGAGCAGTACTTC. It is translated as CRASGREPYEQYF.

The V gene is TRBV18, the J gene TRBJ2-7; 7 nucleotides line up with TRBD2. Per germline, CDR1 KGHSH and CDR2 LQKENI. The CDR3 contains 13 residues. Trimming cost V 4 bases and J 3 bases; bases outside gene matches: 3. The CDR3 region is CASSRREIYEQYF. CDR3 nucleotide sequence: TGTGCCAGCTCACGGCGGGAGATCTACGAGCAGTACTTC.

The chain is built from TRBV25-1 and TRBJ2-2; the D gene is possibly TRBD2 (6 bases). Germline values: CDR1 MGHDK, CDR2 SYGVNS. Trimming stripped 3 bases from V and 6 bases from J, with 14 bases between. This CDR3 contains 15 residues. Here the CDR3 DNA reads TGTGCCAGCAGTGACCGTCTAGCGCGGGCCGGGGAGCTGTTTTTT. This sequence encodes CASSDRLARAGELFF.

This clonotype was counted only a few times. CDR3 loop: CSARDLRSLYGYTF. The CDR3 coding sequence is TGCAGTGCTAGAGATCTTAGGAGTCTCTATGGCTACACCTTC. The chain is built from TRBV20-1 and TRBJ1-2; no reliable D call. The CDR3 totals 14 residues. Germline-derived CDR1 and CDR2 are DFQATT and SNEGSKA (reference sequence). V shed 0 bases and J shed 4 bases, with 12 bases lying between them.

The chain has TRBV20-1 and TRBJ2-1, with TRBD1 matching over 7 bases. V shed 6 bases and J 7 bases; nucleotides not matched to a gene: 6. Germline V gene data show CDR1 as DFQATT and CDR2 as SNEGSKA (reference sequence). There are 12 residues in the CDR3. The DNA for the CDR3 is TGCAGTGCCTGGGGACAGATTAATGAGCAGTTCTTC. As protein: CSAWGQINEQFF.

The genes are TRBV29-1 and TRBJ2-4; tentative D call: TRBD1 (5 bases). V lost 1 base and J 1 base, leaving 8 bases between the germline ends. Germline lookup yields CDR1 SQVTM and CDR2 ANQGSEA. CDR3 length: 14 residues. The CDR3 DNA reads as TGCAGCGTTGAAGGCCGACAGGCCAAAAACATTCAGTACTTC. This codes for CSVEGRQAKNIQYF.

The sample holds a few counts of this clonotype. The CDR3 protein is CSARAGGSSYEQYF. CDR3 nucleotide sequence: TGCAGTGCTAGAGCGGGTGGGAGCTCCTACGAGCAGTACTTC. The rearrangement links TRBV20-1 to TRBJ2-7; possibly TRBD2 for D (5 bases). Germline CDR1 is DFQATT and CDR2 is SNEGSKA (reference sequence). V lost 1 base and J 0 bases, leaving 10 bases between the germline ends. The CDR3 totals 14 residues.

V gene TRBV18 combines with J gene TRBJ2-5; the D gene is possibly TRBD1 (7 bases). This CDR3 region has 15 residues. The V gene's germline CDR1 is KGHSH and CDR2 LQKENI. V was trimmed by 1 base and J by 5 bases, leaving 14 bases between them. CDR3 sequence (DNA): TGTGCCAGCTCACCACGGAGGGGGCAGGAGGAGACCCAGTACTTC. This translates into CASSPRRGQEETQYF.

In its sample, this clonotype was seen a few times. V is TRBV13 and J is TRBJ2-7; 12 bases align to TRBD2. CDR1 is PRHDT and CDR2 is FYEKMQ in the germline V gene (reference sequence). The CDR3 has 15 amino acids. Trimming at V came to 1 base and at J to 5 bases, leaving 3 bases not matched to a gene. CDR3 nucleotides: TGTGCCAGCAGCTTAGAAGGACTAGCGGGGAACGAGCAGTACTTC. This gives the protein CASSLEGLAGNEQYF.

The chain links TRBV20-1 to TRBJ1-4, with 7 bases identical to TRBD1. Germline trimming cut 0 bases from V and 8 bases from J; bases unmatched to any gene: 9. This CDR3 is 15 amino acids long. Germline CDR1 and CDR2: DFQATT and SNEGSKA (reference sequence). The CDR3 region has the DNA TGCAGTGCTAGAGATTTAGGGACAGCCTCCGAAAAACTGTTTTTT. It specifies CSARDLGTASEKLFF.

The chain recombines TRBV7-8 with TRBJ2-2; the match to TRBD1 covers 8 bases. This CDR3 spans 16 amino acids. J lost 5 bases, V lost 2 bases, and 7 bases had no gene match. Germline CDR1 and CDR2: SGHVS and FQNEAQ. The CDR3: CASSLNQGARTGELFF. DNA for the CDR3: TGTGCCAGCAGCTTAAACCAGGGGGCGCGGACCGGGGAGCTGTTTTTT.

The chain links TRBV29-1 to TRBJ1-5, with 7 bases identical to TRBD1. There are 13 residues in the CDR3. The germline V gene has CDR1 SQVTM and CDR2 ANQGSEA. V was pared by 5 bases and J by 2 bases, with 3 bases of the junction left unmatched. The CDR3 loop is CSVLGQGNQPQHF. CDR3 bases: TGCAGCGTTCTAGGACAGGGCAATCAGCCCCAGCATTTT.

This clonotype was seen more than once but under ten times. V is TRBV6-6 and J is TRBJ1-1; unclear D gene. Trimming cost V 4 bases and J 7 bases, with 4 bases left between them. From germline, CDR1 is MNHNY and CDR2 SVGAGI (reference sequence). CDR3 length equals 10 residues. Here the CDR3 reads CASSWNEAFF. CDR3 nucleotides: TGTGCCAGCAGTTGGAATGAAGCTTTCTTT.

This clonotype was counted only a few times. The chain has TRBV29-1 and TRBJ2-7; 8 nucleotides line up with TRBD1. Germline V gene sequence: CDR1 SQVTM, CDR2 ANQGSEA. Losses at the gene ends were 3 bases for V and 1 base for J; bases not matched to a gene: 8. This CDR3 has 15 amino acids. Written as DNA, the CDR3 is TGCAGCGTTGAGTCCAGGGGGCGCGGGTCCTACGAGCAGTACTTC. It specifies CSVESRGRGSYEQYF.

This CDR3 is CSARVPRASNTEAFF. The DNA of the CDR3 is TGCAGTGCTAGAGTGCCCAGGGCTTCTAACACTGAAGCTTTCTTT. The gene calls are TRBV20-1 and TRBJ1-1; possible D gene TRBD1, 5 bases. Looked up from germline, CDR1 is DFQATT and CDR2 is SNEGSKA (reference sequence). The CDR3 has 15 residues. Trimming took off 1 base at V and 2 bases at J, with 14 bases between the two ends.

V and J are TRBV11-3 and TRBJ1-1, with TRBD1 identical over 8 bases. Trimming removed 5 bases from V and 4 bases from J; junction bases left unmatched: 9. The CDR3 consists of 15 residues. Per the germline V gene, CDR1 is SGHNT and CDR2 is YENEEA. CDR3 coding DNA: TGTGCCAGCAGCGTCGGACAGGGAGGGTCCACTGAAGCTTTCTTT. Its translation is CASSVGQGGSTEAFF.